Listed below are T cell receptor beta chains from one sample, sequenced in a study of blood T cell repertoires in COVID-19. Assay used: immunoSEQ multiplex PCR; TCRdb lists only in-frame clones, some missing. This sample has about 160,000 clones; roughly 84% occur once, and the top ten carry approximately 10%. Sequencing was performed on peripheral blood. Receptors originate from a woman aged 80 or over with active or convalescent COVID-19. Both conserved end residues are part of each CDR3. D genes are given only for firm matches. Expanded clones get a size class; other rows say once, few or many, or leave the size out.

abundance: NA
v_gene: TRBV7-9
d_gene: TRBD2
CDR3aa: CAKSHGDYRNEQFF

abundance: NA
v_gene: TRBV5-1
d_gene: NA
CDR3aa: CASSADSPQFF

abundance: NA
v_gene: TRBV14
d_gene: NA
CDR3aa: CASSPQRDVGYTF

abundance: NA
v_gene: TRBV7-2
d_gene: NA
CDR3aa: CASSPRPLVGTEAFF

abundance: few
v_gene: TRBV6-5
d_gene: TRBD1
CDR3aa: CASNPQGAENSPLHF

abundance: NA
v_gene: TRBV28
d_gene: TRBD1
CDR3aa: CASSPQGGNEKLFF

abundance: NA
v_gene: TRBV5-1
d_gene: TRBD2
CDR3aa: CASSLASGSIFYEQYF

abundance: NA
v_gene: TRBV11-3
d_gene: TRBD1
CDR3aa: CAREQGPYSNQPQHF

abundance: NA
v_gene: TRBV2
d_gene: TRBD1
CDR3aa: CASRPTGVNYGYTF

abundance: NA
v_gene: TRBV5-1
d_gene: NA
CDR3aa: CASSLRGSYNEQFF

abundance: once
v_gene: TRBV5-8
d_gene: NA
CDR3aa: CASSQAGVTSYNEQFF

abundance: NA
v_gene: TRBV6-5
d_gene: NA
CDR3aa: CASSLRGTGNTIYF